These T cell receptor beta chains were read from a single sample in a study of CD8 T cells in Susac syndrome. TCRdb called the immunoSEQ multiplex PCR reads again in MiXCR, with one record for every CDR3 protein. The sample includes almost 450,000 distinct CDR3 sequences, approximately 85% of them seen just once. The sample taken for sequencing was CD8+ T cells from PBMCs. These receptors all come from a human donor with multiple sclerosis. Both conserved end residues are part of each CDR3. The D gene is left open where the match is weak. Rows give clone size only sometimes, using once, few, many, or a class for an expanded clone.

NA TRBJ2-2 NA TRBV20-1 TGCAGTGCTAGAGATTTGGCCACGAACACCGGGGAGCTGTTTTTT CSARDLATNTGELFF
TRBD1 TRBJ1-1 NA TRBV10-3 TGTGCCATCAGTGAGTCCGGACAGGGTAACACTGAAGCTTTCTTT CAISESGQGNTEAFF
NA TRBJ1-1 NA TRBV11-2 TGTGCCAGCAGCTTAGACCAAGAGCAGACGAACACTGAAGCTTTCTTT CASSLDQEQTNTEAFF
TRBD1 TRBJ2-2 NA TRBV18 TGTGCCAGCTCGCTCACCGGACAGGATCACACCGGGGAGCTGTTTTTT CASSLTGQDHTGELFF
NA TRBJ1-1 few TRBV19 TGTGCCAGTAGTATCGGGCAGGGGAACACTGAAGCTTTCTTT CASSIGQGNTEAFF
NA TRBJ2-3 NA TRBV6-4 TGTGCCAGCAGTGACGGAAAGGACACAGATACGCAGTATTTT CASSDGKDTDTQYF
TRBD1 TRBJ1-1 NA TRBV6-5 TGTGCCAGCAGTTACCGAGGACAGGTTGAAGCTTTCTTT CASSYRGQVEAFF
TRBD2 TRBJ2-1 once TRBV11-2 TGTGCCAGCAGCCCCTGGGCCGGGAGGGGGAGCGGCTACAATGAGCAGTTCTTC CASSPWAGRGSGYNEQFF
TRBD1 TRBJ2-5 once TRBV12-3/TRBV12-4 TGTGCCAGCAGTTCCGGACAGGAGAGAGGAGAGACCCAGTACTTC CASSSGQERGETQYF
NA TRBJ2-1 NA TRBV14 TGTGCCAGCAGCCAAGACGCAGGGTATCGGAATGAGCAGTTCTTC CASSQDAGYRNEQFF
NA TRBJ1-2 NA TRBV7-9 TGTGCCAGCAGCCCTCCAGTTGACAGCATTAACTATGGCTACACCTTC CASSPPVDSINYGYTF
TRBD1 TRBJ2-5 NA TRBV7-3 TGTGCCAGCAGCTTATACGGACAGGGGGAGACCCAGTACTTC CASSLYGQGETQYF
NA TRBJ1-1 NA TRBV7-6 TGTGCCAGCAGCCTAGGGGCGTATCCGAACACTGAAGCTTTCTTT CASSLGAYPNTEAFF
NA TRBJ2-2 NA TRBV11-2 TGTGCCAGCAGCGAATATGGGACCTACGTACCCGGGGAGCTGTTTTTT CASSEYGTYVPGELFF
NA TRBJ1-6 NA TRBV30 TGTGCCTGGAGAAGGGGTCCATCCAATTCACCCCTCCACTTT CAWRRGPSNSPLHF
TRBD2 TRBJ2-2 NA TRBV19 TGTGCCAGTATCCGACTAGCGGGAGAGGCGAACACCGGGGAGCTGTTTTTT CASIRLAGEANTGELFF
NA TRBJ2-1 NA TRBV19 TGTGCCAGTAGTATACCGCCGACTAGAAAATCAAATGAGCAGTTCTTC CASSIPPTRKSNEQFF
NA TRBJ2-7 NA TRBV20-1 TGCAGTGCTAGTGGAACTCACTACTACGAGCAGTACTTC CSASGTHYYEQYF
NA TRBJ2-2 NA TRBV12-3/TRBV12-4 NA CASSTSGGIGELFF
NA TRBJ2-3 NA TRBV6-5 TGTGCCAGCAGTTCCCAGGCAGGCCCTATCACAGATACGCAGTATTTT CASSSQAGPITDTQYF
NA TRBJ2-7 NA TRBV20-1 TGCAGTGCTAGAGGACTAGTGCCGTACGAGCAGTACTTC CSARGLVPYEQYF
NA TRBJ1-6 NA TRBV6-1 TGTGCCAGCAGTCGATCTCCCTGGGACAATGATAATTCACCCCTCCACTTT CASSRSPWDNDNSPLHF
NA TRBJ1-2 NA TRBV4-1 TGCGCCAGCAGCCAATCTAGGGGGATTAACTATGGCTACACCTTC CASSQSRGINYGYTF
NA TRBJ1-5 NA TRBV28 TGTGCCAGCAGTCAATATAGCAATCAGCCCCAGCATTTT CASSQYSNQPQHF
NA TRBJ1-1 NA TRBV24-1 TGTGCCACCAGTGATTTCAGCTACCGGACCGCCATGAACACTGAAGCTTTCTTT CATSDFSYRTAMNTEAFF
TRBD2 TRBJ2-5 NA TRBV27 TGTGCCAGCAGTTCCTCCGGGACTAGCGGGGGAGAGACCCAGTACTTC CASSSSGTSGGETQYF
TRBD2 TRBJ2-5 NA TRBV7-2 TGTGCCAGCAGCTTCGGGGGACTAGCGGGACAAGAGACCCAGTACTTC CASSFGGLAGQETQYF
NA TRBJ2-7 NA TRBV19 TGTGCCAGTAGTATAGCCGGGCCGCCGGAGACCTACGAGCAGTACTTC CASSIAGPPETYEQYF
TRBD1 TRBJ2-1 NA TRBV29-1 TGCAGCGTTGAGGACTCCGGGACAGGGATCAATGAGCAGTTCTTC CSVEDSGTGINEQFF
NA TRBJ2-7 NA TRBV29-1 TGCAGCGTGTCCGGGACGGATACCTACGAGCAGTACTTC CSVSGTDTYEQYF
NA TRBJ1-5 NA TRBV15 TGTGCCACCAGCAGAGATGTTTGGGACGGGGGCTTTAGCAATCAGCCCCAGCATTTT CATSRDVWDGGFSNQPQHF
NA TRBJ2-3 NA TRBV30 TGTGCCTGGAGTGTATTCCGCGACCCCACAGATACGCAGTATTTT CAWSVFRDPTDTQYF
NA TRBJ1-6 NA TRBV4-1 TGCGCCAGCAGCCAAGATAGGCACGAAACTTCACCCCTCCACTTT CASSQDRHETSPLHF
NA TRBJ1-5 NA TRBV11-2 TGTGCCAGCAGCGTTGACGGGACAAGCAATCAGCCCCAGCATTTT CASSVDGTSNQPQHF
NA TRBJ2-7 NA TRBV29-1 TGCAGCGTTGAGGAGGGAAGGACCTACGAGCAGTACTTC CSVEEGRTYEQYF
TRBD1 TRBJ1-2 NA TRBV20-1 TGCAGTGCGGTGAGACAGGGACTCGACTATGGCTACACCTTC CSAVRQGLDYGYTF
NA TRBJ2-7 NA TRBV19 TGTGCCAGTAGTTTCGACGGACCCTACGAGCAGTACTTC CASSFDGPYEQYF
NA TRBJ1-4 NA TRBV30 TGTGCCTCCCAATCATTAAGGAACACAACTAATGAAAAACTGTTTTTT CASQSLRNTTNEKLFF
TRBD1 TRBJ1-2 NA TRBV3-1 TGTGCCAGCAGCCTTCGGGACAGAGCTAACTATGGCTACACCTTC CASSLRDRANYGYTF